The table lists the clone carrying this TCR beta chain with a few counts. Its target is not known. This CDR3 comprises 13 residues. V was shortened by 5 bases and J by 10 bases, with 15 bases between the two germline ends. Per the germline V gene, CDR1 is SGHTA and CDR2 is FQGTGA. This record belongs to a study of blood T cells in healthy people across ages. Primers used in a second PCR of about 7 to 11 cycles were a sample-barcoded 5' primer and a J-beta primer mix. TCRdb reanalysed the 5' RACE reads using MiXCR and keeps one entry per CDR3 protein. The sample has about 760,000 distinct CDR3 sequences, just under 25% seen once. Every donor gave 9 to 10 milliliters of peripheral blood. Regarding the study as a whole: Diversity was higher, and naive CD4+ cells more numerous, in long-lived donors than in aged donors.

The same sample was also studied in work on T cells of mothers and their children. That report adds: Both sample barcodes and 2-4 random nucleotides came from the M1S primer of the second PCR.

The sample was blood. This chain connects TRBV7-3 to TRBJ2-1, with D possibly matching TRBD2 (6 bases). The TCR was taken from a boy aged 5-17 years in good health. For the CDR3, the DNA is TGTGCCAGCAGCCCAGGACTACTTGAGGAGCAGTTCTTC. Its translation: CASSPGLLEEQFF.